This T cell receptor (beta chain) appears in the sequencing data of a study of T cell responses to AZD1222 COVID-19 vaccine. Whole-study results and caveats: Of spike-specific TCRs, nearly half reportedly target regions left unmutated in variants. Across spike, vaccine-associated CD4 TCRs were found, dominant at 160-218 and 743-854. Spike-specific TCR breadth and depth grew following two AZD1222 doses.

In the case of this clone: Its specificity is unknown.

Measured with immunoSEQ multiplex PCR; TCRdb has only the in-frame clones, and not every one. The repertoire consists of more than 100,000 clones, with roughly nine tenths occurring once and the leading ten covering roughly 4.5%. The sample here was peripheral blood, taken on day 0 of AZD1222 vaccination. The receptor comes from an adult in good health.

Here the CDR3 reads CASSQDPLRPEKLFF. CDR3 in DNA: TGCGCCAGCAGCCAAGATCCCCTAAGGCCTGAAAAACTGTTTTTT. The chain employs TRBV4-1 and TRBJ1-4, with unresolved D. CDR3 length: 15 amino acids. Germline assignment: CDR1 MGHRA and CDR2 YSYEKL. The V end was cut by 0 bases, the J end by 7 bases, with 12 bases between.